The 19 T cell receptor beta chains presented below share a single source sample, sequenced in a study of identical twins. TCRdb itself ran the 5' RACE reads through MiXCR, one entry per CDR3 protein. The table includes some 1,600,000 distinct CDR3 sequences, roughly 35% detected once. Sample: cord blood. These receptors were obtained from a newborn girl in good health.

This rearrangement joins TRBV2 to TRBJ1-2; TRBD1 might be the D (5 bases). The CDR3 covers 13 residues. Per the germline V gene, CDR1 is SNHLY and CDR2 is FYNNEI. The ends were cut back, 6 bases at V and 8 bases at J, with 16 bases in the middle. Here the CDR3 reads CASRHRGLRGYTF. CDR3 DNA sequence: TGTGCCAGCAGACATAGGGGCCTGCGGGGCTACACCTTC.

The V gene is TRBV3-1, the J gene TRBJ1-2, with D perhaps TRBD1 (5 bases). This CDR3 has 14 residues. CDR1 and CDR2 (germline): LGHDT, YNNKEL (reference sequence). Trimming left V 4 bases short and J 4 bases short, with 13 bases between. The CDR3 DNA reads TGTGCCAGCAGCCCGAAACAGGATCCCTATGGCTACACCTTC. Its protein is CASSPKQDPYGYTF.

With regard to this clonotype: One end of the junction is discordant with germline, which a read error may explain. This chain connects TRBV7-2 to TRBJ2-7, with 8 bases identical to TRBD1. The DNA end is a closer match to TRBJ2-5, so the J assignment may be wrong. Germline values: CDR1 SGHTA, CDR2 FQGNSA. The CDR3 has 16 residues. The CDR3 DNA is TGTGCCAGCAGCTTCGGGACAGGATTAGGCCAAGGGACCCAGTACTTC. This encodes CASSFGTGLGQGTQYF.

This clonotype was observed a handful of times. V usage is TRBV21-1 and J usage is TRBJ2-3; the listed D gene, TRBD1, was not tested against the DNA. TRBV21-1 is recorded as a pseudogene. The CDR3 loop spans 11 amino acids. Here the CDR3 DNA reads TGTGCCACCTTCCCGTCAGATACGCAGTATTTT. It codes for CATFPSDTQYF.

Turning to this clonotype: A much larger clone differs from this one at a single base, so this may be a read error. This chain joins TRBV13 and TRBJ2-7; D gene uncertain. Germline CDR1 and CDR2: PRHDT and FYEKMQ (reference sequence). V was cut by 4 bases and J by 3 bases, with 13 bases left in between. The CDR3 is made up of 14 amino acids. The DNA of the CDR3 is TGTGCCAGCAGCTCGGTAGGCATCTACTACGAGCAGTACTTC. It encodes CASSSVGIYYEQYF.

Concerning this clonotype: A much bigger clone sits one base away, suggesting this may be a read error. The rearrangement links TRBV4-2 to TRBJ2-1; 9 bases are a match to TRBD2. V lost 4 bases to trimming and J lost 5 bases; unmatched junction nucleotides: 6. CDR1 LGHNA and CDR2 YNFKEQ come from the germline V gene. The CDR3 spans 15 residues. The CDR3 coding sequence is TGTGCCAGCAGCCCTCGACTAGCGGTCGACAATGAGCAGTTCTTC. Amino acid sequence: CASSPRLAVDNEQFF.

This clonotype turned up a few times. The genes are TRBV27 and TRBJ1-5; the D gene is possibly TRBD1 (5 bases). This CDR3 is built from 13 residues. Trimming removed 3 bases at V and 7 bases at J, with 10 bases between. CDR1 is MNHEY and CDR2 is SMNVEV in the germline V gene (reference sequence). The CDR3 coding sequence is TGTGCCAGCAGTTTGGGGCGGGTCCAGCCCCAGCATTTT. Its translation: CASSLGRVQPQHF.

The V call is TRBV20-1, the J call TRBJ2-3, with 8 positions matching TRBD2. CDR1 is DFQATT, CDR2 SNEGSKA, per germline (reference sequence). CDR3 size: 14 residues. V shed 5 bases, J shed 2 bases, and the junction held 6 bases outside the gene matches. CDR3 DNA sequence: TGCAGTGCTCTAACTAGCGGATACACAGATACGCAGTATTTT. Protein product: CSALTSGYTDTQYF.

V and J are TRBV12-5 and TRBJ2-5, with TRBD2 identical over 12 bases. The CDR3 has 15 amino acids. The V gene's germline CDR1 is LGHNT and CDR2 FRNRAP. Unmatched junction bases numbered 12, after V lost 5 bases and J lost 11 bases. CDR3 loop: CASGPGLAGYNEQYF. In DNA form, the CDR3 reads TGTGCTAGTGGTCCGGGACTAGCGGGCTACAATGAGCAGTACTTC.

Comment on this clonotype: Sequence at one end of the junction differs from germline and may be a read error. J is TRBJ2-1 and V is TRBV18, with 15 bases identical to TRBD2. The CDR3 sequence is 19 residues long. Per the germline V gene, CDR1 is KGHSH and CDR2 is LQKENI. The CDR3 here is CASSPLGTSGGSSCNEQFF. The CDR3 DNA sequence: TGTGCCAGCTCACCACTGGGGACTAGCGGGGGGAGCTCCTGCAATGAGCAGTTCTTC.

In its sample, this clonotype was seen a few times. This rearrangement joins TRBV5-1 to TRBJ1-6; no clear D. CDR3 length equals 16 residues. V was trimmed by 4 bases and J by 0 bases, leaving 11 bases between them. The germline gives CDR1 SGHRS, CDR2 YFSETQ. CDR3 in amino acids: CASSPKESSYNSPLHF. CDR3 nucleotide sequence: TGCGCCAGCAGCCCCAAAGAGAGCTCCTATAATTCACCCCTCCACTTT.

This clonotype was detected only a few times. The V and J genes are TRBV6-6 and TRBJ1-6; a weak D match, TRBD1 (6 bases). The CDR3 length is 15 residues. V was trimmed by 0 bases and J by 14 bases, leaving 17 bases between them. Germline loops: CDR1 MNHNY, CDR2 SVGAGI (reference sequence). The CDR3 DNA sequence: TGTGCCAGCAGTTACTCGATGGTTCAGGGGTCCACCCTCCACTTT. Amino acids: CASSYSMVQGSTLHF.

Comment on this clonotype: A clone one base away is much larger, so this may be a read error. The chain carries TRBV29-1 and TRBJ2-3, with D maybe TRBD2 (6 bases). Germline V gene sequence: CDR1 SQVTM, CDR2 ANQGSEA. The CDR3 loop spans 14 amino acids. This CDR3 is CSVEPRREADTEYF. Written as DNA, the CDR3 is TGCAGCGTTGAACCTCGTAGGGAGGCAGATACGGAGTATTTT.

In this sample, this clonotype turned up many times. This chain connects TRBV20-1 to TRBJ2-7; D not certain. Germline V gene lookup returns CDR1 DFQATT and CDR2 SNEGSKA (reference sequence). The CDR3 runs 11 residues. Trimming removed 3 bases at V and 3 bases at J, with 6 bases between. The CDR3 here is CSARRNYEQYF. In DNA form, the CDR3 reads TGCAGTGCTAGGCGCAACTACGAGCAGTACTTC.

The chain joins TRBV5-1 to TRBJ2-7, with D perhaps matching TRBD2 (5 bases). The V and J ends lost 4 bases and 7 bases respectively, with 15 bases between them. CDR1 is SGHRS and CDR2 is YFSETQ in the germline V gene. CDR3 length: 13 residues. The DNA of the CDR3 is TGCGCCAGCAGCGTGGGAGCGGTGCTAGAGCAGTACTTC. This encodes CASSVGAVLEQYF. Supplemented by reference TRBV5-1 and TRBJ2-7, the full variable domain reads KAGVTQTPRYLIKTRGQQVTLSCSPISGHRSVSWYQQTPGQGLQFLFEYFSETQRNKGNFPGRFSGRQFSNSRSEMNVSTLELGDSALYLCASSVGAVLEQYFGPGTRLTVT.

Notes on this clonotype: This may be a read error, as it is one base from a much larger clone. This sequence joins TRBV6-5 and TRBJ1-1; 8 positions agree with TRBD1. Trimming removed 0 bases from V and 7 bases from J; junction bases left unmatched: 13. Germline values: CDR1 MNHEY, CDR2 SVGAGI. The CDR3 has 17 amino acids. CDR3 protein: CASSYSLDRGDPDEAFF. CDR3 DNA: TGTGCCAGCAGTTACTCGCTTGACAGGGGCGACCCCGATGAAGCTTTCTTT.

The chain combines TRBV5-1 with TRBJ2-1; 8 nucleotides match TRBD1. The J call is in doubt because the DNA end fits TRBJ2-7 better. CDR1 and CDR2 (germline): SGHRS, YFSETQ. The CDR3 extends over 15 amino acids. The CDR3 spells CASSSWTGLTCEQYF. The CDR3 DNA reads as TGCGCCAGCAGCTCTTGGACAGGGCTGACCTGCGAGCAGTACTTC.

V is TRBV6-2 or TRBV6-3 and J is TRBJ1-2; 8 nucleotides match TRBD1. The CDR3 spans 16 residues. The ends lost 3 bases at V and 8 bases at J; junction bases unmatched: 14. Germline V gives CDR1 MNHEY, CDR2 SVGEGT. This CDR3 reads CASSYFPGQGSGGYTF. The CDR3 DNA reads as TGTGCCAGCAGTTATTTCCCCGGACAGGGTTCGGGAGGCTACACCTTC.

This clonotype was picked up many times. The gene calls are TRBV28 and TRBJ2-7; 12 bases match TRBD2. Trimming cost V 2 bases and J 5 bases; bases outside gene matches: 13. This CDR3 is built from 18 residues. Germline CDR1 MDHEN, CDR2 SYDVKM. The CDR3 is CASSLTPLTSGSSNEQYF. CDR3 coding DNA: TGTGCCAGCAGTTTAACCCCACTGACTAGCGGGAGCTCTAACGAGCAGTACTTC.